Listed below are T cell receptor beta chains from one sample, sequenced in a study of Graves' ophthalmopathy and Graves' hyperthyroidism. One entry per CDR3 protein results from TCRdb running MiXCR on the multiplex PCR reads. The top ten clones hold approximately 7% of a sample with roughly 610,000 distinct CDR3 sequences, 22% of them seen once. The source material was peripheral blood. These receptors were taken from a woman aged 18-29 years with stable Graves' hyperthyroidism. Some clones in this sample may be carry-over from other donors' samples. Both conserved end residues are part of each CDR3. Fields, in order: clone size, V gene, D gene, J gene, CDR3 DNA, CDR3 protein. The D gene is left open where the match is weak. Clone size appears in some rows only: once, few, many, or a class for an expanded clone.

few	TRBV25-1	-	TRBJ1-6	TGTGCCAGCAGTGAATGGCAGGGTTCAGGTTCACCCCTCCACTTT	CASSEWQGSGSPLHF
-	TRBV3-1	-	TRBJ1-5	TGTGCCAGCAGCCAAGTGGGACCCAATCAGCCCCAGCATTTT	CASSQVGPNQPQHF
many	TRBV6-1	TRBD1	TRBJ1-1	TGTGCCAGCCGGGACAGGGAAGTGAACACTGAAGCTTTCTTT	CASRDREVNTEAFF
many	TRBV6-1	TRBD1	TRBJ2-7	TGTGCCAGCAGGGCCCGGGACAGGTGGACCTACGAGCAGTACTTC	CASRARDRWTYEQYF
-	TRBV19	TRBD1	TRBJ2-5	TGTGCCAGTAGTTCCACCGGGACAGTAAAAGAGACCCAGTACTTC	CASSSTGTVKETQYF
many	TRBV12-3/TRBV12-4	-	TRBJ1-5	TGTGCCAGCAGTTTGGACATCCGAAATCAGCCCCAGCATTTT	CASSLDIRNQPQHF
few	TRBV20-1	TRBD2	TRBJ2-7	TGCAGTGCCCCGATGGGACTAGCTTCCTACGAGCAGTACTTC	CSAPMGLASYEQYF
-	TRBV2	-	TRBJ2-7	TGTGCCAGCAGTGAGGGCCTGAATTACGAGCAGTACTTC	CASSEGLNYEQYF
many	TRBV12-3/TRBV12-4	TRBD2	TRBJ2-5	TGTGCCAGCAGTTTCGTCCTAGCGGGGGGGTACCAAGAGACCCAGTACTTC	CASSFVLAGGYQETQYF
many	TRBV5-1	-	TRBJ2-7	TGCGCCAGCAGCCCGCGGGATGGGTCCGACGAGCAGTACTTC	CASSPRDGSDEQYF
many	TRBV6-2/TRBV6-3	TRBD1	TRBJ2-6	TGTGCCAGCGGACAGGGTTCTGGGGCCAACGTCCTGACTTTC	CASGQGSGANVLTF
many	TRBV13	TRBD1	TRBJ1-6	TGTGCCAGCAGTCCTCCTGACAGGGGCAATAATTCACCCCTCCACTTT	CASSPPDRGNNSPLHF
-	TRBV6-1	-	TRBJ1-2	TGTGCCAGCAGTACAGGGAGTGGTAGGGGCTACACCTTC	CASSTGSGRGYTF
few	TRBV6-2/TRBV6-3	-	TRBJ1-5	TGTGCCAGCAGTTACCCTGAGGAGTATGGCAATCAGCCCCAGCATTTT	CASSYPEEYGNQPQHF
-	TRBV12-3/TRBV12-4	-	TRBJ1-2	TGTGCCAGCAGTTCATTAGGGAGTTTCGTTAACTATGGCTACACCTTC	CASSSLGSFVNYGYTF
-	TRBV25-1	TRBD1	TRBJ2-7	TGTGCCATCAGCGTCCCGGGACAGGGTACCTACGAGCAGTACTTC	CAISVPGQGTYEQYF
many	TRBV4-1	TRBD1	TRBJ2-7	TGCGCCAGCAGCCAAGAACGACAGGGGGCTAGGGACTTC	CASSQERQGARDF
many	TRBV12-5	-	TRBJ1-5	TGTGCTAGTGGTGCCAGCCAGCCCCAGCATTTT	CASGASQPQHF
many	TRBV19	TRBD1	TRBJ1-6	TGTGCCACCGCAGCCGGGACAGTGTATAATTCACCCCTCCACTTT	CATAAGTVYNSPLHF
few	TRBV5-1	-	TRBJ2-5	TGCGCCAGCAGACTTCAAGGGGGGCCGAAAGAGACCCAGTACTTC	CASRLQGGPKETQYF
few	TRBV2	TRBD1	TRBJ2-7	TGTGCCAGCAGTGACCGCAGGGACAGCGACGAGCAGTACTTC	CASSDRRDSDEQYF
many	TRBV7-3	-	TRBJ2-3	TGTGCCAGCAGCCTCACCCGGAGAGATACGCAGTATTTT	CASSLTRRDTQYF
once	TRBV6-1	-	TRBJ1-5	TGTGCCAGCAGTGAAGCGGTGGCGGTCAATCAGCCCCAGCATTTT	CASSEAVAVNQPQHF
many	TRBV2	TRBD1	TRBJ1-3	TGTGCCAGCAGGGGACAGGGAGGCTCTGGAAACACCATATATTTT	CASRGQGGSGNTIYF
-	TRBV11-2	-	TRBJ1-1	TGTGCCAGCAGCTCAAGACAGGTTTGGGGCAGGTACACTGAAGCTTTCTTT	CASSSRQVWGRYTEAFF
-	TRBV27	-	TRBJ1-3	TGTGCCAGCAGTTTATCAGCGCACTCTGGAAACACCATATATTTT	CASSLSAHSGNTIYF
few	TRBV12-3/TRBV12-4	-	TRBJ2-7	TGTGCCAGCAGTTTTGTGTCAGGGCCGAGCTCCTACGAGCAGTACTTC	CASSFVSGPSSYEQYF
many	TRBV12-3/TRBV12-4	-	TRBJ1-5	TGTGCCAGCAACCGAGACGAAGGCGGGACACGACGAAATCAGCCCCAGCATTTT	CASNRDEGGTRRNQPQHF
many	TRBV12-3/TRBV12-4	TRBD1	TRBJ1-2	TGTGCCAGCAGTTCCGGGACAGACTATGGCTACACCTTC	CASSSGTDYGYTF
-	TRBV3-1	-	TRBJ1-2	TGTGCCAGCAGCCAAGATGTTCGGGTTAACTATGGCTACACCTTC	CASSQDVRVNYGYTF
many	TRBV11-2	TRBD2	TRBJ2-7	TGTGCCAGCAGCTTCGATAGCGGGGGCCTCTCCTACGAGCAGTACTTC	CASSFDSGGLSYEQYF
many	TRBV6-1	-	TRBJ2-5	TGTGCCAGCAGTGAATACGATGGTGGGCAAGAGACCCAGTACTTC	CASSEYDGGQETQYF
many	TRBV7-2	TRBD2	TRBJ2-7	TGTGCCAGCAGCTTGACGGGAGGGCCTAGGTACGAGCAGTACTTC	CASSLTGGPRYEQYF
many	TRBV12-3/TRBV12-4	TRBD1	TRBJ2-7	TGTGCCAGCAGTTTTCTGGGACAGGGTACGTGGGAGCAGTACTTC	CASSFLGQGTWEQYF
-	TRBV14	-	TRBJ2-7	TGTGCCAGCAGCCAAGAAACAGGTTCTATAAGCTCCTACGAGCAGTACTTC	CASSQETGSISSYEQYF
many	TRBV7-9	TRBD1	TRBJ1-1	TGTGCCAGCACACATGGGGACAGACCAACTGAAGCTTTCTTT	CASTHGDRPTEAFF
-	TRBV7-8	TRBD1	TRBJ2-7	TGTGCCAGCAGCTTAGCAGGGACAGGGTTCTCCTACGAGCAGTACTTC	CASSLAGTGFSYEQYF
-	TRBV6-1	TRBD1	TRBJ1-1	TGTGCCAGCAGTCCCGGGACAGGGCTCATAGGGGCTTTCTTT	CASSPGTGLIGAFF
many	TRBV6-2/TRBV6-3	TRBD1	TRBJ2-7	TGTGCCAGCAGTAGATTCGGGACAGGGACCTACGAGCAGTACTTC	CASSRFGTGTYEQYF
many	TRBV11-1	TRBD1	TRBJ1-1	TGTGCCAGCAGCCCCGGACAGGGCCTCATGAACACTGAAGCTTTCTTT	CASSPGQGLMNTEAFF
few	TRBV6-1	-	TRBJ2-6	TGTGCCAGCATAAGTTTCTCTGGGGCCAACGTCCTGACTTTC	CASISFSGANVLTF
many	TRBV6-1	-	TRBJ2-5	TGTGCCAGCCGGCGTGACTTGACGGCAGAGACCCAGTACTTC	CASRRDLTAETQYF
few	TRBV5-1	TRBD1	TRBJ2-3	TGCGCCAGCAGAGGACAGGACCTCTCTAGAGATACGCAGTATTTT	CASRGQDLSRDTQYF
-	TRBV6-1	-	TRBJ1-5	TGTGCCAGCAGTGTAGACCGTAGCAATCAGCCCCAGCATTTT	CASSVDRSNQPQHF
-	TRBV27	-	TRBJ2-2	TGTGCCAGCAGTTTATCGCTAGCCCGGCGAGACACCGGGGAGCTGTTTTTT	CASSLSLARRDTGELFF
many	TRBV12-3/TRBV12-4	TRBD1	TRBJ2-5	TGTGCCAGCAGTTCCGGGACAGGGGGGGCACAAGAGACCCAGTACTTC	CASSSGTGGAQETQYF